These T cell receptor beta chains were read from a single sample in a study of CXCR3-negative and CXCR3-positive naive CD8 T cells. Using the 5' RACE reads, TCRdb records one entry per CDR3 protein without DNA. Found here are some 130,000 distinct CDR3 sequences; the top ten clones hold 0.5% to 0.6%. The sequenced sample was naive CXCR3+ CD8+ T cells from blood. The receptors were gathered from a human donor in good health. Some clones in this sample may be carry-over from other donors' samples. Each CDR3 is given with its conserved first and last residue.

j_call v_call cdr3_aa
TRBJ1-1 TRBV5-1 CASGTGVNTEAFF
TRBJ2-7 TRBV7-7 CASSPGLAGEQYF
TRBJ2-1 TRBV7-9 CASSSRDSPLDEQFF
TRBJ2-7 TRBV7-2 CASSLTSGGAEQYF
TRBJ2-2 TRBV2 CASSELLGAGELFF
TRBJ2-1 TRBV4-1 CASSTDRSSYNEQFF
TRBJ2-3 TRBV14 CASSQSKWGADTQYF
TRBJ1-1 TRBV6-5 CASSPSEGANTEAFF
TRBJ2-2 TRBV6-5 CASSVGRDYTGELFF
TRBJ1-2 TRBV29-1 CSATGTGELGYTF
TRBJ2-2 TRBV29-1 CSVKLAVANTGELFF
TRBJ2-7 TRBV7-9 CASSLGADPEQYF
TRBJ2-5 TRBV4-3 CASSQYRDRGRETQYF
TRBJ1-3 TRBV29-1 CSVLGGQGQMRNTIYF
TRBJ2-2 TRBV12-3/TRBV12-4 CASHGALLGELFF
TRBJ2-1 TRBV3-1 CASSLGTTLNEQFF